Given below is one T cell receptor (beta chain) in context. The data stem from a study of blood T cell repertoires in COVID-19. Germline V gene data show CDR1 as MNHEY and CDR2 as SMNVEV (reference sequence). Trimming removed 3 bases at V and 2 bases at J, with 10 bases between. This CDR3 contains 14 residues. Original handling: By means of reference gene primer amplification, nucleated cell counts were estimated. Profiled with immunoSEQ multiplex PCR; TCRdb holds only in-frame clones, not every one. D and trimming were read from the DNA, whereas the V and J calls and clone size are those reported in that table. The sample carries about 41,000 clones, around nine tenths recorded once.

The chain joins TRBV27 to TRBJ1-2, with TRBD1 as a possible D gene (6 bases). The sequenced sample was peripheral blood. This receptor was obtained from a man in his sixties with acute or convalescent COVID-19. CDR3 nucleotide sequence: TGTGCCAGCAGTTTTTCACAGGGAAACTATGGCTACACCTTC. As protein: CASSFSQGNYGYTF.